The 17 T cell receptor beta chains reported below all come from one sample, sequenced in a study of T cells in Graves' hyperthyroidism and ophthalmopathy. TCR beta CDR3 sequences were amplified from RNA transcripts. Researchers ran a first-round RT-PCR on the TCR CDR3 using the HTBI primer set. TCRdb called the multiplex PCR reads again in MiXCR, with one record for every CDR3 protein. The repertoire holds roughly 380,000 distinct CDR3 sequences, with about 18% as singletons. Sequenced sample: blood. Receptors were obtained from a woman aged 18 to 35 with Graves' hyperthyroidism.

This clonotype was observed at least ten times. The chain joins TRBV6-1 to TRBJ1-5; possibly TRBD1 for D (6 bases). The CDR3 spans 15 residues. V gave up 6 bases and J gave up 6 bases, with 18 bases separating them. The germline V gene has CDR1 MNHNS and CDR2 SASEGT. CDR3 nucleotides: TGTGCCAGCAGAGAGCACGACGTAGGGGGTCAGCCCCAGCATTTT. It encodes CASREHDVGGQPQHF.

The V and J genes are TRBV6-5 and TRBJ1-2; possible D gene TRBD1, 6 bases. The CDR3 has 15 amino acids. V was shortened by 3 bases and J by 4 bases, with 15 bases between the two germline ends. Germline V gives CDR1 MNHEY, CDR2 SVGAGI. The CDR3 DNA sequence: TGTGCCAGCAGTTATACGGGGGCGCGGGGCTATGGCTACACCTTC. Residues: CASSYTGARGYGYTF.

The chain has TRBV30 and TRBJ1-1; D is possibly TRBD1 (5 bases). V was clipped by 0 bases and J by 6 bases, with 23 bases between them. The CDR3 is 17 residues long. CDR1 and CDR2 (germline): GTSNPN, SVGIG (reference sequence). CDR3 protein: CAWSVRKGPNRGPEAFF. In DNA, the CDR3 is TGTGCCTGGAGTGTACGTAAGGGGCCAAACCGCGGCCCTGAAGCTTTCTTT.

This clonotype was detected many times. The chain joins TRBV12-3 or TRBV12-4 to TRBJ2-2; D is unclear. The CDR3 consists of 16 residues. Trimming took 10 bases from V and 0 from J, leaving 18 bases between them. CDR3 protein: CATATRLLANTGELFF. DNA for the CDR3: TGTGCCACCGCCACACGATTGCTGGCGAACACCGGGGAGCTGTTTTTT.

To note about this clonotype: Sequence at one end of the junction differs from germline and may be a read error. V gene TRBV11-1 combines with J gene TRBJ1-5; 10 positions match TRBD1. The CDR3 covers 15 residues. Germline V lookup: CDR1 SGHAT, CDR2 FQDESV (reference sequence). CDR3 loop: CASRLGQGLNQPQHF. In DNA, the CDR3 is TGTGCCAGCCGCTTGGGACAGGGGCTCAACCAGCCCCAGCATTTT.

This clonotype was observed many times. V gene TRBV12-3 or TRBV12-4 combines with J gene TRBJ1-2; TRBD1 matches at 8 bases. The V and J ends lost 5 bases and 5 bases, in that order; junction bases with no gene match: 13. This CDR3 has 16 residues. The CDR3 loop reads CASSPPARGQEYGYTF. The DNA for the CDR3 is TGTGCCAGCAGTCCCCCCGCCCGGGGACAGGAGTATGGCTACACCTTC.

This clonotype occurred a few times. The chain uses TRBV5-4 and TRBJ2-5; perhaps TRBD1 as D (5 bases). Trimming left V 4 bases short and J 10 bases short, with 17 bases between. This CDR3 contains 13 residues. Per the germline V gene, CDR1 is SGHNT and CDR2 is YYREEE (reference sequence). CDR3 in DNA: TGTGCCAGCAGCCGAGACAGTGTCACGGTCCAGTACTTC. This encodes CASSRDSVTVQYF.

V is TRBV6-1 and J is TRBJ2-2; 7 bases match TRBD2. Trimming cost V 4 bases and J 6 bases; bases outside gene matches: 8. This CDR3 contains 15 residues. Per the germline V gene, CDR1 is MNHNS and CDR2 is SASEGT. CDR3 loop: CASSASGGSPGELFF. In DNA, the CDR3 is TGTGCCAGCAGTGCTTCGGGGGGAAGCCCCGGGGAGCTGTTTTTT.

This CDR3 reads CASSRTGEGSSYEQYF. Here the CDR3 DNA reads TGTGCCAGTTCCCGGACAGGGGAGGGTAGTTCCTACGAGCAGTACTTC. The chain employs TRBV19 and TRBJ2-7, with 9 bases fitting TRBD1. Trimming at V came to 8 bases and at J to 1 base, leaving 12 bases not matched to a gene. The CDR3 length is 16 residues. Per germline, CDR1 LNHDA and CDR2 SQIVND (reference sequence).

This clonotype appeared many times. The rearrangement joins TRBV11-2 to TRBJ1-2; 9 nucleotides match TRBD1. The germline gives CDR1 SGHAT, CDR2 FQNNGV. The junction had 5 bases not matched to a gene; V was cut back by 4 bases and J by 8 bases. The CDR3 spans 13 residues. The CDR3 protein is CASSSGTGFGYTF. CDR3 nucleotide sequence: TGTGCCAGCAGCTCCGGGACAGGGTTCGGCTACACCTTC.

This clonotype has more than one count but fewer than ten. The rearrangement joins TRBV19 to TRBJ1-5; 9 bases fit TRBD1. Germline CDR1 is LNHDA and CDR2 is SQIVND (reference sequence). Trimming removed 6 bases from V and 0 bases from J; junction bases left unmatched: 6. This CDR3 is built from 16 residues. The CDR3 DNA reads TGTGCCAGTAGAAGAACAGGGGGCACTAGCAATCAGCCCCAGCATTTT. Its protein product is CASRRTGGTSNQPQHF.

This clonotype was seen many times. The chain combines TRBV6-5 with TRBJ1-1; no reliable D call. Per the germline V gene, CDR1 is MNHEY and CDR2 is SVGAGI. This CDR3 comprises 14 residues. V lost 3 bases, J lost 5 bases, and 13 bases lay in between. The CDR3 region is CASSYLLRDTEAFF. CDR3 in DNA: TGTGCCAGCAGTTATCTCTTAAGGGATACTGAAGCTTTCTTT.

This clonotype was observed many times. This chain joins TRBV7-9 and TRBJ1-1, with 9 bases matching TRBD1. After removal of 5 bases from V and 12 bases from J, the junction contained 10 bases not matched to a gene. Looked up from germline, CDR1 is SEHNR and CDR2 is FQNEAQ (reference sequence). CDR3 length equals 13 residues. CDR3 sequence (DNA): TGTGCCAGCAGCCCGACAGGGGGGAGTAAGACTTTCTTT. Protein: CASSPTGGSKTFF. The full variable domain, with the rest looked up from reference TRBV7-9 and TRBJ1-1, is DTGVSQNPRHKITKRGQNVTFRCDPISEHNRLYWYRQTLGQGPEFLTYFQNEAQLEKSRLLSDRFSAERPKGSFSTLEIQRTEQGDSAMYLCASSPTGGSKTFFGQGTRLTVV.

This clonotype has a count of ten or more. The chain has TRBV2 and TRBJ1-2; 8 bases are shared with TRBD1. Germline trimming cut 6 bases from V and 6 bases from J; bases unmatched to any gene: 9. Germline CDR1 reads SNHLY; CDR2 reads FYNNEI. The CDR3 spans 14 residues. CDR3 amino acids: CASRAVTGGHGYTF. As DNA, the CDR3 is TGTGCCAGCAGGGCCGTAACAGGGGGGCATGGCTACACCTTC.

This clonotype occurred many times. This chain connects TRBV7-2 to TRBJ1-2; a possible D gene is TRBD1 (5 bases). V lost 2 bases and J lost 5, with 12 bases in between. The CDR3 covers 14 residues. Germline CDR1 SGHTA, CDR2 FQGNSA. In DNA, the CDR3 is TGTGCCAGCAGCTTAACGGGGCCTCTGTATGGCTACACCTTC. Translation: CASSLTGPLYGYTF.

The genes are TRBV6-2 or TRBV6-3 and TRBJ2-7; unclear D gene. The CDR3 has 14 amino acids. Trimming took 7 bases from V and 0 from J, leaving 13 bases between them. CDR1 is MNHEY, CDR2 SVGEGT, per germline. Here the CDR3 reads CASNPTWSSYEQYF. The DNA for the CDR3 is TGTGCCAGCAACCCCACATGGAGCTCCTACGAGCAGTACTTC.

This clonotype was observed at least ten times. V is TRBV6-5 and J is TRBJ1-3; 7 nucleotides align to TRBD1. The germline CDR1 and CDR2 sequences are MNHEY and SVGAGI. The CDR3 has 14 amino acids. The ends lost 6 bases at V and 4 bases at J; junction bases unmatched: 6. CDR3 sequence reads: CASSPGQRGNTIYF. In DNA form, the CDR3 reads TGTGCCAGCAGCCCGGGACAGAGGGGAAACACCATATATTTT.